Below are 3 T cell receptor beta chains sequenced from a single sample in a study of blood T cell repertoires in COVID-19. Repertoires were generated with immunoSEQ multiplex PCR, while TCRdb's copy carries only in-frame clones and drops some. The repertoire holds around 460,000 clones, with 70% to 90% as singletons. The sequencing input was peripheral blood. The receptors here all came from a man younger than 30 with COVID-19, enrolled during active disease.

The chain carries TRBV5-8 and TRBJ2-1, with 13 bases aligning to TRBD2. The ends lost 4 bases at V and 3 bases at J; junction bases unmatched: 7. This CDR3 spans 17 amino acids. Germline CDR1 reads SGHTS; CDR2 reads YDEGEE. CDR3 amino acids: CASSEGLAGTLYNEQFF. The CDR3 bases are TGTGCCAGCAGCGAGGGACTAGCGGGAACGCTCTACAATGAGCAGTTCTTC.

V gene TRBV9 combines with J gene TRBJ2-7; tentatively, D is TRBD2 (5 bases). Germline-derived CDR1 and CDR2 are SGDLS and YYNGEE. V shed 0 bases and J shed 5 bases, with 12 bases lying between them. The CDR3 runs to 14 residues. The CDR3, as DNA: TGTGCCAGCAGCGTAGAAGGAGGATGGAACGAGCAGTACTTC. As protein: CASSVEGGWNEQYF.

This chain connects TRBV27 to TRBJ2-3, with TRBD2 identical over 14 bases. J lost 8 bases, V lost 5 bases, and 12 bases had no gene match. The V gene's germline CDR1 is MNHEY and CDR2 SMNVEV (reference sequence). CDR3 length: 17 amino acids. Here the CDR3 DNA reads TGTGCCAGCAGTCCCATAGGGACTAGCGGGAGTCAAGGTACGCAGTATTTT. Translation gives CASSPIGTSGSQGTQYF.